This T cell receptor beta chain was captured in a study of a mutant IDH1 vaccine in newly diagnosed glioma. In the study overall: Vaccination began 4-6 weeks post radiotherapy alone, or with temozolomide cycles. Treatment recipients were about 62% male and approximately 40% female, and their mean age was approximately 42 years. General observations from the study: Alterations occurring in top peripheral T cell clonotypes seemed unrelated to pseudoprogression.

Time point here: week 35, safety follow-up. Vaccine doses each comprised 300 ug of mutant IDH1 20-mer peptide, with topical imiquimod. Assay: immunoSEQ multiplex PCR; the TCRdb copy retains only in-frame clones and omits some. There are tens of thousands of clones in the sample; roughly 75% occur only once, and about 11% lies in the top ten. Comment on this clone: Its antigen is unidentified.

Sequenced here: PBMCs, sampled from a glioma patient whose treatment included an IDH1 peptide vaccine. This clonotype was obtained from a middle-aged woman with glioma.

The DNA of the CDR3 is TGCGCCAGCCAGGGAGGCACTTCACCCCTCCACTTT. Translation: CASQGGTSPLHF. V is TRBV4-1 and J is TRBJ1-6; D may be TRBD1 (5 bases). V lost 8 bases, J lost 9 bases, and 11 bases lay in between. The CDR3 is 12 residues long. CDR1 MGHRA and CDR2 YSYEKL come from the germline V gene.